This T cell receptor (beta chain) appears in the sequencing data of a study of blood T cell repertoires in COVID-19. For the study at large: Each recovered donor of Cohort 3 presented with two negative PCRs, clearance, or symptom resolution. From the United States, Italy and Spain came samples of acute and convalescent COVID-19.

Assay used: immunoSEQ multiplex PCR; TCRdb lists only in-frame clones, some missing. The sample shows 200,000 to 250,000 clones, about 90% of them seen only once. CDR3 length: 17 residues. The V gene's germline CDR1 is SGHTA and CDR2 FQGNSA. Germline trimming cut 6 bases from V and 7 bases from J; bases unmatched to any gene: 17. This clone was recorded at least ten times. Sequences were obtained from PBMCs or T cells enriched from blood (not recorded which). This receptor was obtained from a woman aged 50 to 60 in a cohort exposed to, infected with or recovered from COVID-19 (not recorded which). This chain links TRBV7-2 with TRBJ1-2, with 10 bases lining up with TRBD1. CDR3 in amino acids: CASSPTPGTGATSGYTF. The CDR3 DNA follows: TGTGCCAGCAGTCCAACCCCCGGGACAGGGGCAACTAGTGGCTACACCTTC.